Following are 2 T cell receptor beta chains from one sample sequenced in a study of T cell changes during pregnancy in multiple sclerosis. Method: immunoSEQ multiplex PCR; TCRdb's copy keeps in-frame clones and lacks some. The sample consists of 55,000 or so clones, about 90% of them appearing once. Sample: CD4+ T cells from peripheral blood mononuclear cells, taken after pregnancy. The origin of the receptors is a female donor in good health, enrolled as a control in a pregnancy study.

J is TRBJ2-1 and V is TRBV11-3; perhaps TRBD1 as D (6 bases). Between the trimmed V and J ends, which lost 5 bases and 5 bases, there was a span of 13 bases. CDR3 length: 14 residues. Germline-derived CDR1 and CDR2 are SGHNT and YENEEA. In DNA, the CDR3 is TGTGCCAGCAGCCGCGGACAGAGCGACAATGAGCAGTTCTTC. Its protein product is CASSRGQSDNEQFF.

The chain uses TRBV7-9 and TRBJ1-2; TRBD1 matches at 8 bases. The CDR3 loop spans 17 amino acids. Germline CDR1 reads SEHNR; CDR2 reads FQNEAQ (reference sequence). With V trimmed by 5 bases and J by 8 bases, 19 bases remained unmatched. The CDR3 nucleotides read TGTGCCAGCAGCATTCTCCTTGGGGGCAGGGGGCTTGCGGGCTACACCTTC. Its protein is CASSILLGGRGLAGYTF.